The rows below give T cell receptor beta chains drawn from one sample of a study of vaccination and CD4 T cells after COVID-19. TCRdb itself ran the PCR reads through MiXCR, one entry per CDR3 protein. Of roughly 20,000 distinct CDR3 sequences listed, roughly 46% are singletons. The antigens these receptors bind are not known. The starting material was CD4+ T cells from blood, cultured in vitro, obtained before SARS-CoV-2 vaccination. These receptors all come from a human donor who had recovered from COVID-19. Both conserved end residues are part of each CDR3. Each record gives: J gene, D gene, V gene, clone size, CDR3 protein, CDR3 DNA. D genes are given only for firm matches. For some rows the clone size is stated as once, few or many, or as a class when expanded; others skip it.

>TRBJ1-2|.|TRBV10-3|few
CAISEQFYGYTF
TGTGCCATCAGTGAGCAGTTCTATGGCTACACCTTC
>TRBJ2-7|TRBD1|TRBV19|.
CASSIGGTGDRRGEQYF
TGTGCCAGTAGTATAGGGGGGACAGGGGATCGTCGTGGCGAGCAGTACTTC
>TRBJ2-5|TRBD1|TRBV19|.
CASSQGQGGQTQYF
TGTGCCAGTTCCCAGGGACAGGGAGGACAGACCCAGTACTTC
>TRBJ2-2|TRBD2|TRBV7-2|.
CASSPLAGETGELFF
TGTGCCAGCAGCCCACTAGCGGGAGAAACCGGGGAGCTGTTTTTT
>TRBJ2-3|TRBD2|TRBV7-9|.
CASNSKTSDYTDTQYF
TGTGCCAGCAACTCGAAGACTAGCGATTACACAGATACGCAGTATTTT
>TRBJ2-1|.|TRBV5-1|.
CASSLVRNEQFF
TGCGCCAGCAGCTTGGTCAGGAATGAGCAGTTCTTC
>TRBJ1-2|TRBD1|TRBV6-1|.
CASSKTRGPNGGYTF
TGTGCCAGCAGTAAAACTAGGGGGCCCAACGGGGGCTACACCTTC
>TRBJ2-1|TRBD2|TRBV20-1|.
CSATHGRGRASNNEQFF
TGCAGTGCCACTCATGGGAGAGGGAGGGCCTCCAACAATGAGCAGTTCTTC
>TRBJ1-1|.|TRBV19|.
CASGGVNTEAFF
TGTGCCAGTGGGGGGGTGAACACTGAAGCTTTCTTT
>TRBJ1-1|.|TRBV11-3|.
CASSYGGNPFF
TGTGCCAGCAGCTACGGGGGTAACCCTTTCTTT
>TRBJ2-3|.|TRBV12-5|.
CASGPQTDTQYF
TGTGCTAGTGGCCCCCAGACAGATACGCAGTATTTT
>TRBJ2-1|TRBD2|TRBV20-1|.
CSAREASGSGNEQFF
TGCAGTGCTAGAGAAGCTAGCGGGAGTGGCAATGAGCAGTTCTTC
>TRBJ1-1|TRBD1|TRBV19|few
CASSPGRGLGTEAFF
TGTGCCAGTAGTCCGGGGAGGGGGCTTGGCACTGAAGCTTTCTTT
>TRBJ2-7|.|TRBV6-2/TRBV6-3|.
CASSSPPPKFYEQYF
TGTGCCAGCAGTTCTCCGCCCCCTAAGTTCTACGAGCAGTACTTC
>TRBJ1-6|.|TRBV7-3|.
CASSLIGPGGGSYSPLHF
TGTGCCAGCAGCCTTATCGGTCCCGGAGGGGGTTCCTATTCACCCCTCCACTTT
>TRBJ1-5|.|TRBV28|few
CASSLTVTDRRAQPQHF
TGTGCCAGCAGTTTGACCGTTACTGACAGGCGAGCCCAGCCCCAGCATTTT
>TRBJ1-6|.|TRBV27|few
CASSLLNRSLVGFRSPLHF
TGTGCCAGCAGTTTACTTAATCGGTCCCTAGTCGGCTTTAGGTCACCCCTCCACTTT
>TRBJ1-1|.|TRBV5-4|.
CASQQVLNTEAFF
TGTGCCAGCCAACAGGTTCTGAACACTGAAGCTTTCTTT
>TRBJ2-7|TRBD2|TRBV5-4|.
CASSLISGRAGEQYF
TGTGCCAGCAGCTTGATTAGCGGGAGGGCCGGCGAGCAGTACTTC
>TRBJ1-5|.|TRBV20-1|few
CSARRGLGNQPQHF
TGCAGTGCTAGACGGGGTTTGGGCAATCAGCCCCAGCATTTT
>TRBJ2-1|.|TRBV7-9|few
CASRALSLPNEQFF
TGTGCCAGCAGAGCTTTATCCCTACCCAATGAGCAGTTCTTC
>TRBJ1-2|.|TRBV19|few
CASRPTRRGSVGYTF
TGTGCCAGTAGGCCAACCAGGAGGGGCAGTGTCGGCTACACCTTC
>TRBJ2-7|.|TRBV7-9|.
CASSTGTLASYEQYF
TGTGCCAGCAGCACAGGGACACTCGCTTCCTACGAGCAGTACTTC
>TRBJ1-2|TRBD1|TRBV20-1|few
CSATGQGSYGYTF
TGCAGTGCTACGGGACAGGGAAGCTATGGCTACACCTTC
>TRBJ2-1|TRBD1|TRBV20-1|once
CSARTGVVDEQFF
TGCAGTGCTAGGACAGGGGTTGTCGATGAGCAGTTCTTC
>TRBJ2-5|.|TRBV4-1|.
CASSTRSYGGETQYF
TGCGCCAGCAGCACGAGATCGTACGGAGGAGAGACCCAGTACTTC
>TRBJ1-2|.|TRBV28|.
CAIAANPVGYTF
TGTGCCATCGCGGCTAATCCAGTAGGCTACACCTTC
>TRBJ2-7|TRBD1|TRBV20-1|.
CSAKDRGHEQYF
TGCAGTGCTAAGGACAGGGGTCACGAGCAGTACTTC
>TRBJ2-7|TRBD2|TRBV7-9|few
CASSLGGSKHEQYF
TGTGCCAGCAGCTTAGGCGGGAGCAAACACGAGCAGTACTTC
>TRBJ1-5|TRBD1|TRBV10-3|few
CANSRTGRGEEPQHF
TGTGCCAACTCACGGACAGGGCGCGGTGAGGAGCCCCAGCATTTT
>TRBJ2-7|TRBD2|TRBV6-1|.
CASSRRLAGGSDEQYF
TGTGCCAGCAGCCGTAGACTAGCGGGAGGCTCCGACGAGCAGTACTTC
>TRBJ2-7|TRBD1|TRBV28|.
CASTRDRVIYEQYF
TGTGCCAGCACCCGGGACAGGGTAATATACGAGCAGTACTTC
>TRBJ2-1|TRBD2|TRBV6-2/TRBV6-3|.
CASSPPTSGRAGEQFF
TGTGCCAGCAGTCCGCCGACTAGCGGGAGGGCCGGTGAGCAGTTCTTC
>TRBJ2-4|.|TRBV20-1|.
CSASSGSLRGKNIQYF
TGCAGTGCTAGTAGTGGCAGCTTAAGGGGCAAAAACATTCAGTACTTC
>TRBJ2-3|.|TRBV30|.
CAWSARGVVDTQYF
TGTGCCTGGAGTGCTAGAGGGGTTGTAGATACGCAGTATTTT
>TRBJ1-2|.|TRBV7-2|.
CASSREQLSNYGYTF
TGTGCCAGCAGCCGCGAGCAGCTCTCTAACTATGGCTACACCTTC
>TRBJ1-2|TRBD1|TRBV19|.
CASTPGTGVRSNYGYTF
TGTGCCAGTACCCCTGGGACAGGAGTGCGCTCTAACTATGGCTACACCTTC
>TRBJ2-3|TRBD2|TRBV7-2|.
CASSLIRLAGGPSTDTQYF
TGTGCCAGCAGCTTAATACGACTAGCGGGGGGTCCTAGCACAGATACGCAGTATTTT
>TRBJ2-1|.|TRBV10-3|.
CAISESGEQQFF
TGTGCCATCAGTGAGTCGGGAGAGCAGCAGTTCTTC
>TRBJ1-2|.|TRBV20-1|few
CSALTAGANYGYTF
TGCAGTGCTCTTACCGCAGGGGCTAACTATGGCTACACCTTC
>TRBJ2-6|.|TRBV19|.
CASSSRDIHFSGANVLTF
TGTGCCAGTAGTTCCCGGGACATCCATTTCTCTGGGGCCAACGTCCTGACTTTC
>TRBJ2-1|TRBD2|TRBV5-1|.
CASSLASGAREQFF
TGCGCCAGCAGCTTGGCTAGCGGGGCGCGGGAGCAGTTCTTC
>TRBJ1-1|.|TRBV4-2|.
CASSPRTLSVLNTEAFF
TGTGCCAGCAGCCCGCGGACATTATCTGTGTTGAACACTGAAGCTTTCTTT
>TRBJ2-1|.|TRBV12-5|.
CASGFSLRISNNEQFF
TGTGCTAGTGGTTTCTCGCTACGAATTAGTAACAATGAGCAGTTCTTC
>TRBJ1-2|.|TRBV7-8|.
CASSVDGIEGYTF
TGTGCCAGCAGCGTGGACGGGATCGAGGGCTACACCTTC
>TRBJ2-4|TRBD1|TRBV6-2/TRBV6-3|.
CASKEQGAIDIQYF
TGTGCCAGCAAAGAACAGGGGGCTATCGACATTCAGTACTTC
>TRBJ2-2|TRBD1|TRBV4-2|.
CASSQGQGESTGELFF
TGTGCCAGCAGCCAGGGACAGGGAGAGAGCACCGGGGAGCTGTTTTTT
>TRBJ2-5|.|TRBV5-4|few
CASSTKKQETQYF
TGTGCCAGCTCGACGAAAAAACAGGAGACCCAGTACTTC